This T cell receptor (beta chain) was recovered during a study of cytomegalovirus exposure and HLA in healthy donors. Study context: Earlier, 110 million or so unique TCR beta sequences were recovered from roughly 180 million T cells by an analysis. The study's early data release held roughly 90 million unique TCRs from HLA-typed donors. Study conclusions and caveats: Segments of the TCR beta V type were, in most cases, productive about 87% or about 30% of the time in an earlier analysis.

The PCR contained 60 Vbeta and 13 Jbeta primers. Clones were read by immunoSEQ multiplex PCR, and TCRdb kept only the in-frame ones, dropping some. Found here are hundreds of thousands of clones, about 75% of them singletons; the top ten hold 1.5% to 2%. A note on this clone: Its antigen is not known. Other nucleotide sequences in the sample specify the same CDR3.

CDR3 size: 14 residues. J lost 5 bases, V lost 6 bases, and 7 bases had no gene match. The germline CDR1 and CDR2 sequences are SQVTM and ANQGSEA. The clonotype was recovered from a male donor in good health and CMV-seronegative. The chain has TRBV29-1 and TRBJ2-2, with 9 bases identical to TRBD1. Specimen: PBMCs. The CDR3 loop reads CSVPGQGGTGELFF. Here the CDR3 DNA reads TGCAGCGTACCGGGACAGGGAGGGACCGGGGAGCTGTTTTTT.